The T cell receptor (beta chain) under discussion was sequenced for a study of blood T cell repertoires in COVID-19. In this sample, this clone turned up a few times. Sequenced by immunoSEQ multiplex PCR; TCRdb stores in-frame clones only, minus some. The repertoire holds over 85,000 clones, with roughly 92% as singletons. V lost 5 bases and J lost 3, with 23 bases in between. The CDR3 length is 17 residues. CDR1 is MNHNY, CDR2 SVGAGI, per germline (reference sequence). Input material: peripheral blood. This chain uses TRBV6-6 with TRBJ2-7; D may be TRBD2 (6 bases). The TCR sequence derives from a woman aged 45-60 years with COVID-19, enrolled during active disease. CDR3 nucleotide sequence: TGTGCCAGCAGTCCAGGGAGAGGAGGAGGGTCAGGCTACGAGCAGTACTTC. Translated, it gives CASSPGRGGGSGYEQYF.